This T cell receptor beta chain was observed in a study of blood T cell repertoires in COVID-19. Sequencing was performed with immunoSEQ multiplex PCR; in TCRdb, only in-frame clones are kept and a portion is missing. In the table there are 95,000 to 110,000 clones, roughly 84% of which are singletons. V lost 0 bases and J 4 bases, leaving 7 bases between the germline ends. Per germline, CDR1 SGHAT and CDR2 FQNNGV. CDR3 size: 15 residues. The sequenced sample consisted of peripheral blood. This chain joins TRBV11-2 and TRBJ1-6, with no clear D. The receptor was derived from a human donor in a cohort sampled during active COVID-19. CDR3 bases: TGTGCCAGCAGCTTAGATACACAGTATAATTCACCCCTCCACTTT. Its protein product is CASSLDTQYNSPLHF.